This T cell receptor (beta chain) was recovered during a study of OX40 agonist ivuxolimab in advanced cancers. V lost 1 base and J 4 bases, leaving 16 bases between the germline ends. The V gene's germline CDR1 is SNHLY and CDR2 FYNNEI. The CDR3 loop spans 16 amino acids. Generated by immunoSEQ multiplex PCR, the TCRdb table keeps only in-frame clones and is missing some. This table holds tens of thousands of clones, around nine tenths found once. The genes are TRBV2 and TRBJ1-2; D remains ambiguous. Sample: CD4+ or CD8+ T cells sorted from blood, taken in a trial of the OX40 agonist ivuxolimab. This receptor was identified in an adult with an advanced solid tumor such as melanoma, head and neck, liver or kidney cancer. CDR3 sequence (DNA): TGTGCCAGCAGTGAAGGGTCGGGCCTAATGGGCTATGGCTACACCTTC. As protein: CASSEGSGLMGYGYTF.